These 26 T cell receptor beta chains were sequenced from one sample in a study of blood T cell repertoires in COVID-19 (dated by TCRdb to 2018 to 2021). Libraries were constructed by the immunoSEQ multiplex PCR assay. Sourced from immuneACCESS, this table was stored by TCRdb with only in-frame sequences that have V and J called. A share of the clones is absent; for the studies checked, an unresolved V gene accounts for under half, and the remainder has no known explanation. Within this sample are around 76,000 clones, with 81% of them counted one time only. Clones ranked in the top ten supply 0.83% of the sample. Source material: peripheral blood. These TCRs come from a woman in her 70s with acute or convalescent COVID-19.

The chain is built from TRBV6-2 or TRBV6-3 and TRBJ2-5; D is unclear. The CDR3 extends over 11 amino acids. V was trimmed by 4 bases and J by 4 bases, leaving 4 bases between them. CDR1 and CDR2 (germline): MNHEY, SVGEGT. The CDR3 is CASSSSETQYF. The CDR3, as DNA: TGTGCCAGCAGTTCTTCAGAGACCCAGTACTTC.

The chain joins TRBV6-2 or TRBV6-3 to TRBJ2-3; weak D call: TRBD2 (6 bases). CDR3 length: 21 residues. Trimming left V 0 bases short and J 5 bases short, with 30 bases between. Germline loops: CDR1 MNHEY, CDR2 SVGEGT. CDR3 sequence reads: CASSYSSLRYGDSYEGDTQYF. CDR3 nucleotides: TGTGCCAGCAGTTACTCCTCGCTCCGCTATGGGGACTCCTACGAGGGAGATACGCAGTATTTT.

The chain combines TRBV19 with TRBJ1-5; TRBD1 matches 8 bases. There are 14 residues in the CDR3. CDR1 is LNHDA, CDR2 SQIVND, per germline (reference sequence). J lost 6 bases, V lost 6 bases, and 7 bases had no gene match. CDR3 nucleotides: TGTGCCAGTAGGATGACAGGGGTGGGTCAGCCCCAGCATTTT. It is translated as CASRMTGVGQPQHF.

This clone was picked up one time. This chain joins TRBV3-1 (or the pseudogene TRBV3-2) and TRBJ2-3, with TRBD1 identical over 10 bases. The CDR3 is 16 amino acids. Germline CDR1 reads LGHDT; CDR2 reads YNNKEL (reference sequence). V gave up 0 bases and J gave up 8 bases; unmatched junction bases: 8. CDR3 residues: CASSQETGQGIGTQYF. The CDR3 DNA reads TGTGCCAGCAGCCAAGAGACGGGACAGGGGATTGGTACGCAGTATTTT.

This clone has only one observation. This chain joins TRBV6-2 or TRBV6-3 and TRBJ2-5, with TRBD2 matching 7 bases. Germline assignment: CDR1 MNHEY and CDR2 SVGEGT. This CDR3 has 14 amino acids. The V segment lost 5 bases and the J segment 2 bases; nucleotides outside the gene matches: 5. This CDR3 is CASSRTSRQETQYF. In nucleotides, the CDR3 is TGTGCCAGCAGTAGGACTAGTAGACAAGAGACCCAGTACTTC.

The chain is built from TRBV7-2 and TRBJ2-5; D uncertain. Trimming took off 5 bases at V and 2 bases at J, with 18 bases between the two ends. This CDR3 spans 16 amino acids. Germline V gene sequence: CDR1 SGHTA, CDR2 FQGNSA. CDR3 nucleotide sequence: TGTGCCAGCAGCCTTCCCGAGAGGAGCAGTCAAGAGACCCAGTACTTC. As protein: CASSLPERSSQETQYF.

The chain is built from TRBV9 and TRBJ2-5; 8 bases align to TRBD2. CDR1 and CDR2 (germline): SGDLS, YYNGEE. V lost 1 base, J lost 5 bases, and 7 bases stayed unmatched. The CDR3 has 15 amino acids. The CDR3 nucleotides read TGTGCCAGCAGCGTAACCGCGGGGGGCGCCGAGACCCAGTACTTC. It yields the protein CASSVTAGGAETQYF.

The chain has TRBV7-6 and TRBJ2-2; D is unresolved. The germline CDR1 and CDR2 sequences are SGHVS and FNYEAQ. V was cut by 6 bases and J by 6 bases, with 17 bases left in between. The CDR3 has 15 amino acids. The CDR3 DNA reads as TGTGCCAGCAGTCAAAGCCCCCATGTAGCCGGGGAGCTGTTTTTT. Encoded protein: CASSQSPHVAGELFF.

V gene TRBV6-5 combines with J gene TRBJ1-2; D is perhaps TRBD1 (5 bases). Trimming cost V 2 bases and J 3 bases, with 16 bases left between them. The CDR3 contains 16 residues. Per germline, CDR1 MNHEY and CDR2 SVGAGI. CDR3 sequence (DNA): TGTGCCAGCAGTTACGGGGGGGTAGGGTCCCACTATGGCTACACCTTC. Encoded protein: CASSYGGVGSHYGYTF.

As concerns this clone: The same CDR3 is also encoded by other DNA sequences in this sample. V is TRBV28 and J is TRBJ1-1, with D tentatively TRBD1 (6 bases). Germline assignment: CDR1 MDHEN and CDR2 SYDVKM. The length of the CDR3 is 13 residues. Trimming stripped 3 bases from V and 6 bases from J, with 11 bases between. CDR3 sequence: CASSLGGHAEAFF. The CDR3 DNA follows: TGTGCCAGCAGTTTGGGGGGGCACGCTGAAGCTTTCTTT.

V and J are TRBV5-1 and TRBJ1-1, with a tentative D call TRBD1 (5 bases). The germline gives CDR1 SGHRS, CDR2 YFSETQ. V was cut by 2 bases and J by 7 bases, with 15 bases left in between. This CDR3 contains 14 residues. The DNA for the CDR3 is TGCGCCAGCAGCTTCCACGGGGGAAGGAGTGAAGCTTTCTTT. Translating it yields CASSFHGGRSEAFF.

The V call is TRBV7-2, the J call TRBJ2-2, with D possibly being TRBD2 (5 bases). CDR1 and CDR2 from the germline V gene are SGHTA and FQGNSA. The V gene lost 5 bases and the J gene lost 5 bases, with 15 bases spanning the gap. This CDR3 is built from 15 residues. CDR3 sequence reads: CASSQVAAGTGELFF. The CDR3, as DNA: TGTGCCAGCAGCCAGGTGGCCGCGGGTACCGGGGAGCTGTTTTTT.

Only one count was recorded for this clone. The chain couples TRBV18 to TRBJ2-7, with TRBD1 identical over 9 bases. Germline V gene lookup returns CDR1 KGHSH and CDR2 LQKENI. The CDR3 consists of 16 residues. V gave up 0 bases and J gave up 3 bases; unmatched junction bases: 6. CDR3 nucleotide sequence: TGTGCCAGCTCACCACCTGGTGGGACAGGGAACTACGAGCAGTACTTC. Translated, it gives CASSPPGGTGNYEQYF.

The chain links TRBV6-5 to TRBJ2-1; 7 bases are a match to TRBD1. This CDR3 is 13 amino acids long. Germline V CDR1 and CDR2: MNHEY, SVGAGI. The V segment lost 10 bases and the J segment 0 bases; nucleotides outside the gene matches: 3. This chain's CDR3 is CATWTGSYNEQFF. Here the CDR3 DNA reads TGTGCCACTTGGACAGGCTCCTACAATGAGCAGTTCTTC.

The chain is built from TRBV6-6 and TRBJ1-6; D gene unclear. Trimming removed 3 bases from V and 7 bases from J, with 13 bases in between. Germline V gene sequence: CDR1 MNHNY, CDR2 SVGAGI (reference sequence). The CDR3 contains 15 residues. This CDR3 reads CASSYGPAQNSPLHF. The CDR3 nucleotides are TGTGCCAGCAGTTATGGGCCGGCCCAAAATTCACCCCTCCACTTT.

This clone has only a few counts. V usage is TRBV19 and J usage is TRBJ1-4; 9 nucleotides match TRBD1. Trimming at V came to 4 bases and at J to 2 bases, leaving 5 bases not matched to a gene. This CDR3 is built from 16 residues. Per germline, CDR1 LNHDA and CDR2 SQIVND (reference sequence). The CDR3 sequence: CASSKGQGTTNEKLFF. The CDR3 DNA is TGTGCCAGTAGTAAGGGACAGGGTACCACTAATGAAAAACTGTTTTTT.

J is TRBJ2-5 and V is TRBV29-1; D might be TRBD1 (6 bases). This CDR3 is built from 12 residues. CDR1 SQVTM and CDR2 ANQGSEA come from the germline V gene. Trimming pared 7 bases from V and 3 bases from J, leaving 12 bases between. The CDR3 sequence is CSGRQVEETQYF. The CDR3 DNA sequence: TGCAGCGGACGACAGGTCGAAGAGACCCAGTACTTC. The variable domain in full, with the rest retrieved from reference TRBV29-1 and TRBJ2-5, is SAVISQKPSRDICQRGTSLTIQCQVDSQVTMMFWYRQQPGQSLTLIATANQGSEATYESGFVIDKFPISRPNLTFSTLTVSNMSPEDSSIYLCSGRQVEETQYFGPGTRLLVL.

CDR3 loop: CASSFQAGATGELFF. The CDR3 DNA sequence: TGCGCCAGCAGCTTTCAAGCGGGGGCCACCGGGGAGCTGTTTTTT. The V and J genes are TRBV5-1 and TRBJ2-2, with 8 bases aligning to TRBD2. Germline V gene lookup returns CDR1 SGHRS and CDR2 YFSETQ. V was pared by 2 bases and J by 4 bases, with 4 bases of the junction left unmatched. The CDR3 extends over 15 amino acids.

The chain is built from TRBV19 and TRBJ1-4; D remains unclear. The V gene lost 4 bases and the J gene lost 7 bases, with 13 bases spanning the gap. The CDR3 has 14 amino acids. The germline gives CDR1 LNHDA, CDR2 SQIVND (reference sequence). The chain's CDR3 is CASSSGSSGEKLFF. DNA of the CDR3: TGTGCCAGTAGTAGCGGGTCGTCGGGTGAAAAACTGTTTTTT.

This rearrangement joins TRBV5-6 to TRBJ2-5, with D tentatively TRBD2 (6 bases). Germline CDR1 and CDR2: SGHDT and YYEEEE. This CDR3 has 15 amino acids. V shed 0 bases and J shed 4 bases, with 13 bases lying between them. The CDR3 loop is CASSLAAGRLETQYF. CDR3 DNA: TGTGCCAGCAGCTTGGCCGCGGGGCGCCTAGAGACCCAGTACTTC.

The chain employs TRBV30 and TRBJ1-4; TRBD1 is a possible D gene (5 bases). Germline CDR1 reads GTSNPN; CDR2 reads SVGIG (reference sequence). CDR3 size: 13 residues. The V gene lost 5 bases and the J gene lost 4 bases, with 11 bases spanning the gap. The CDR3 DNA sequence: TGTGCCTGGGCCTGGGGGGGTAATGAAAAACTGTTTTTT. Protein: CAWAWGGNEKLFF. The variable domain in full, completed from reference TRBV30 and TRBJ1-4, reads SQTIHQWPATLVQPVGSPLSLECTVEGTSNPNLYWYRQAAGRGLQLLFYSVGIGQISSEVPQNLSASRPQDRQFILSSKKLLLSDSGFYLCAWAWGGNEKLFFGSGTQLSVL.

CDR3 protein: CASTRREPHNEQFF. The CDR3 bases are TGCGCCAGCACTAGGAGGGAGCCCCACAATGAGCAGTTCTTC. The rearrangement links TRBV5-1 to TRBJ2-1, with a tentative D call TRBD2 (6 bases). CDR1 is SGHRS and CDR2 is YFSETQ in the germline V gene. The CDR3 has 14 residues. Trimming took 6 bases from V and 5 from J, leaving 15 bases between them.

The chain recombines TRBV5-4 with TRBJ2-7, with 8 bases lining up with TRBD1. The CDR3 loop spans 15 amino acids. Trimming cost V 5 bases and J 4 bases; bases outside gene matches: 11. Germline CDR1 and CDR2: SGHNT and YYREEE (reference sequence). CDR3: CASSLPGQGDYEQYF. DNA of the CDR3: TGTGCCAGCAGTCTCCCCGGACAGGGAGATTACGAGCAGTACTTC. Filled out from reference TRBV5-4 and TRBJ2-7, the complete variable domain reads ETGVTQSPTHLIKTRGQQVTLRCSSQSGHNTVSWYQQALGQGPQFIFQYYREEENGRGNFPPRFSGLQFPNYSSELNVNALELDDSALYLCASSLPGQGDYEQYFGPGTRLTVT.

CDR3: CASSQTFYEQYF. The CDR3 DNA reads as TGTGCCAGCAGCCAGACATTCTACGAGCAGTACTTC. The J gene is TRBJ2-7, the V gene TRBV11-3; D gene unclear. Trimming took 5 bases from V and 3 from J, leaving 8 bases between them. This CDR3 region has 12 residues. Germline V gives CDR1 SGHNT, CDR2 YENEEA. Full variable domain (remainder filled in from reference TRBV11-3 and TRBJ2-7): EAGVVQSPRYKIIEKKQPVAFWCNPISGHNTLYWYLQNLGQGPELLIRYENEEAVDDSQLPKDRFSAERLKGVDSTLKIQPAELGDSAVYLCASSQTFYEQYFGPGTRLTVT.

V and J are TRBV30 and TRBJ1-6; maybe TRBD1 (5 bases). From germline, CDR1 is GTSNPN and CDR2 SVGIG (reference sequence). V was shortened by 7 bases and J by 7 bases, with 11 bases between the two germline ends. The CDR3 length is 12 residues. The CDR3 here is CASGHLNSPLHF. The CDR3, as DNA: TGTGCCTCTGGACACCTCAATTCACCCCTCCACTTT.

The chain uses TRBV11-1 and TRBJ2-1, with 9 bases matching TRBD2. The CDR3 loop spans 15 amino acids. The V gene's germline CDR1 is SGHAT and CDR2 FQDESV (reference sequence). Trimming took 5 bases from V and 3 from J; bases not matched to a gene: 5. The CDR3 is CASSHAGGIYNEQFF. CDR3 DNA: TGTGCCAGCAGCCACGCGGGAGGGATCTACAATGAGCAGTTCTTC.